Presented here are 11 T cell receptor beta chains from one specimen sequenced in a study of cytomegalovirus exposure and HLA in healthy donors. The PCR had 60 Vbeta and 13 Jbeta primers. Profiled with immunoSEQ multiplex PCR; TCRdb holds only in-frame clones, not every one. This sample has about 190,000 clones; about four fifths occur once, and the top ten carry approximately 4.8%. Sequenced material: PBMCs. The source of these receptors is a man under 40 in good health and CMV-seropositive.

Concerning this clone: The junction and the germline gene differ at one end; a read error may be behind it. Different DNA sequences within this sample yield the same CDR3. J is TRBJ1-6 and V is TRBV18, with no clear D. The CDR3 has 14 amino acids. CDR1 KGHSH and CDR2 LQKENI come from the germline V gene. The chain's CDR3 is CASSPETSDSPLHF. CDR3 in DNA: TGTGCCAGCTCACCAGAGACATCCGATTCCCCCCTCCACTTT.

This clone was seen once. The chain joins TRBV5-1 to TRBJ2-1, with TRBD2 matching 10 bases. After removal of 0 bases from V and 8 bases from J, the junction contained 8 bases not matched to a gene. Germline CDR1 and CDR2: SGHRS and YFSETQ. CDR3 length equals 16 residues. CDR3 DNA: TGCGCCAGCAGCTTGGTTCTAGCGGGAGCTCGGGATGAGCAGTTCTTC. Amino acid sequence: CASSLVLAGARDEQFF.

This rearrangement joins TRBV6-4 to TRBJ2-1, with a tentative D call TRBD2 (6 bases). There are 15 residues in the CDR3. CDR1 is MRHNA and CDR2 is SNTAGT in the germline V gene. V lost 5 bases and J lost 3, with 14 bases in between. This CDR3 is CASSLYGTLYNEQFF. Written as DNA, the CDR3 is TGTGCCAGCAGTTTATACGGGACTCTCTACAATGAGCAGTTCTTC.

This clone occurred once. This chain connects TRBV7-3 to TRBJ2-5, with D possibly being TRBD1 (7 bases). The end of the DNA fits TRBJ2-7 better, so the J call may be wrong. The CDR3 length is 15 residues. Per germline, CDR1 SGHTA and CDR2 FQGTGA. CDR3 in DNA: TGTGCCAGCGCCCCAGGGGGTCGGGGGCTCTACGAGCAGTACTTC. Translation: CASAPGGRGLYEQYF.

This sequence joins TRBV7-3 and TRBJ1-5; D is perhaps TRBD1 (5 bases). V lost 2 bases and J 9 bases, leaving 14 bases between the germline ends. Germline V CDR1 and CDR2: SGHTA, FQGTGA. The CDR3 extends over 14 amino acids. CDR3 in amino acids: CASSLGFRQGPQHF. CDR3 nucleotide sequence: TGTGCCAGCAGCTTAGGTTTTAGGCAGGGGCCCCAGCATTTT.

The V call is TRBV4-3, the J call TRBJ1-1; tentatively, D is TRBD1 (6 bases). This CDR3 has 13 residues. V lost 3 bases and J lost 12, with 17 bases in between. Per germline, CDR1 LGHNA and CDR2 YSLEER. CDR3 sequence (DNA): TGCGCCAGCAGCCACACGGGAGGGGGTGGTACTTTCTTT. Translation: CASSHTGGGGTFF.

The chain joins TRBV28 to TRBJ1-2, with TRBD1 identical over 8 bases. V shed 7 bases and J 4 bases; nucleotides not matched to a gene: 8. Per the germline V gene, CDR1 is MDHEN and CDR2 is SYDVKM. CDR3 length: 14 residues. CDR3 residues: CASTATGDGYGYTF. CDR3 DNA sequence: TGTGCCAGCACCGCGACAGGGGACGGCTATGGCTACACCTTC.

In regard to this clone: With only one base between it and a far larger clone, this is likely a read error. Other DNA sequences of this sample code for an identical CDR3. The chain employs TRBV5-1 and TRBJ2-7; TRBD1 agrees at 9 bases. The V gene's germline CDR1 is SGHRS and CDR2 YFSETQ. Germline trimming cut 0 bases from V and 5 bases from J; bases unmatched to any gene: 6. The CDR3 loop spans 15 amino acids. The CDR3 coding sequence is TGCGCCAGCAGCTTGGGGGACAGGGCGTACGACGAGCAGTACTTC. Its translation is CASSLGDRAYDEQYF. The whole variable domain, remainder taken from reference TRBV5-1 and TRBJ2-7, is KAGVTQTPRYLIKTRGQQVTLSCSPISGHRSVSWYQQTPGQGLQFLFEYFSETQRNKGNFPGRFSGRQFSNSRSEMNVSTLELGDSALYLCASSLGDRAYDEQYFGPGTRLTVT.

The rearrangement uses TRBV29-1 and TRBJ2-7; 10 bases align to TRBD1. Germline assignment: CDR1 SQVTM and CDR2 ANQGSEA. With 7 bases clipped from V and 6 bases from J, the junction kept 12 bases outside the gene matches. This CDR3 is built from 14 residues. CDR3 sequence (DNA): TGCAGCGCCACCTCGGACAGGGGGGCGGGCGAGCAGTACTTC. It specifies CSATSDRGAGEQYF.

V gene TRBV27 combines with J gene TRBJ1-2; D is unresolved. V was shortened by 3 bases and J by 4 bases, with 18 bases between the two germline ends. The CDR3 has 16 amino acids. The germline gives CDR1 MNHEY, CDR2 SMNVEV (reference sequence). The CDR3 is CASSFSPPLGSYGYTF. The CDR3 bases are TGTGCCAGCAGTTTTTCCCCCCCCCTGGGGAGCTATGGCTACACCTTC.

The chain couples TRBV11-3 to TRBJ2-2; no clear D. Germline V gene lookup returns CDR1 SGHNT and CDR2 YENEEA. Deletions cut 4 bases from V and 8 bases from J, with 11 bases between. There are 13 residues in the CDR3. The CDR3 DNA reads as TGTGCCAGCAGCTCCCTCGGGTGGGGGGAGCTGTTTTTT. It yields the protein CASSSLGWGELFF.